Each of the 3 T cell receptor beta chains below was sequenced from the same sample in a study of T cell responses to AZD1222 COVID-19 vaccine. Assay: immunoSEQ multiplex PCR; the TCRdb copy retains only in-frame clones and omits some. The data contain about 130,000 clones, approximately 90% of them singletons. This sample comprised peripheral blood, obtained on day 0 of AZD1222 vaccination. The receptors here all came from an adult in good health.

CDR3 DNA sequence: TGCAGCGTTGGAGGTAGGCCTAACTATGGCTACACCTTC. Translation gives CSVGGRPNYGYTF. The genes are TRBV29-1 and TRBJ1-2; no definite D call. V was clipped by 4 bases and J by 0 bases, with 9 bases between them. Germline V gene lookup returns CDR1 SQVTM and CDR2 ANQGSEA. The CDR3 consists of 13 residues.

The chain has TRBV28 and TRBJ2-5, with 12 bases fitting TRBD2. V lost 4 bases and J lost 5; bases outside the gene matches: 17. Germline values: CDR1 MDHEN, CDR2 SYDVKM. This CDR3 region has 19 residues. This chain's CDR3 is CASSSPTSGGFAKLETQYF. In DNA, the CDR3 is TGTGCCAGCAGTTCCCCTACTAGCGGGGGGTTTGCTAAACTGGAGACCCAGTACTTC.

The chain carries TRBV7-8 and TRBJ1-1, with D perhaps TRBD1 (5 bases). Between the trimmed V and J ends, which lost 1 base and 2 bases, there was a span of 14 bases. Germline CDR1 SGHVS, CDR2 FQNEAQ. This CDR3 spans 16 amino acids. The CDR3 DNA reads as TGTGCCAGCAGCTTAGTGGAGTCGAGGGGTAACACTGAAGCTTTCTTT. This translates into CASSLVESRGNTEAFF. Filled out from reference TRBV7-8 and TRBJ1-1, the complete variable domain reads GAGVSQSPRYKVAKRGQDVALRCDPISGHVSLFWYQQALGQGPEFLTYFQNEAQLDKSGLPSDRFFAERPEGSVSTLKIQRTQQEDSAVYLCASSLVESRGNTEAFFGQGTRLTVV.